This entry features one T cell receptor beta chain sequence. The antigen is undetermined. The CDR3 length is 13 residues. V lost 3 bases to trimming and J lost 7 bases, with 10 bases between them. Presence of unique molecular identifiers characterized the TCR beta cDNA libraries. One entry per CDR3 protein results from TCRdb running MiXCR on the PCR reads. This sample has over 700,000 distinct CDR3 sequences, with roughly 27% found just once. This entry is derived from a study of post-analysis software for immune sequencing data. General study findings and limits: Five TRBV segments, including TRBV5-6, TRBV5-1 and TRBV20-1, were more frequent in patients than controls.

The sample taken for sequencing was blood. The TCR was taken from a girl under 18 with multiple sclerosis. The rearrangement joins TRBV12-3 or TRBV12-4 to TRBJ1-5, with D hard to call. For the CDR3, the DNA is TGTGCCAGCAGTTTTGTTTTGGGGCAGCCCCAGCATTTT. Its translation: CASSFVLGQPQHF.